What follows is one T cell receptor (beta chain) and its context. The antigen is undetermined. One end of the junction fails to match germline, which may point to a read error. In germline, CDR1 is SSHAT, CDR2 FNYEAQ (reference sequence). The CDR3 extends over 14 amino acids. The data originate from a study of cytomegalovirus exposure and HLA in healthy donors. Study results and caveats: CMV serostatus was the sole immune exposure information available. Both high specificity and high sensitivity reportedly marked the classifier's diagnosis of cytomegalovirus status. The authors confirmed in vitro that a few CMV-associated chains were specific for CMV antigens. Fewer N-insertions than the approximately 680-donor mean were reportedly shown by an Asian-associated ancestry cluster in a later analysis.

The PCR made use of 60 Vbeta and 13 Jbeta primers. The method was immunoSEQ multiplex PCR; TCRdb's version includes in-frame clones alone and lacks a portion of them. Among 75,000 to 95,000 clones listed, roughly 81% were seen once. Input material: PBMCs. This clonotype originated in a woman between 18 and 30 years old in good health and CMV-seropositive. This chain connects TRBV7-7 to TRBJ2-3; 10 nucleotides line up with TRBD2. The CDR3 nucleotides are TGTGCTAGCAGCGACCCCGGGACTAGCGAGAAGCAGTATTTT. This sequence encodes CASSDPGTSEKQYF.